Listed here is a single TCR beta chain. These data come from a study of cytomegalovirus exposure and HLA in healthy donors. Primers for the PCR totalled 60 Vbeta and 13 Jbeta. Libraries were prepared by immunoSEQ multiplex PCR; TCRdb keeps only in-frame clonotypes and omits some of them. The table includes under 150,000 clones, roughly four fifths detected once. Sequencing input: PBMCs. The TCR was taken from a woman aged 45-65 years in good health and CMV-seronegative.

The chain's CDR3 is CASSPRTGGNQPQHF. The CDR3 DNA follows: TGTGCCAGCAGCCCGCGGACAGGGGGCAATCAGCCCCAGCATTTT. The chain uses TRBV13 and TRBJ1-5; 9 nucleotides agree with TRBD1. Germline V lookup: CDR1 PRHDT, CDR2 FYEKMQ (reference sequence). V lost 5 bases and J lost 2; bases outside the gene matches: 4. The CDR3 runs to 15 residues.